This T cell receptor beta chain was found in a study of sequential checkpoint blockade in melanoma. Treatment specified: randomized to nivolumab then ipilimumab (arm A) or the reverse (arm B). Trimming removed 5 bases from V and 5 bases from J, with 21 bases in between. The CDR3 is 15 amino acids. From germline, CDR1 is GTSNPN and CDR2 SVGIG (reference sequence). Only in-frame clones appear in the TCRdb table, and some are missing; sequencing was by immunoSEQ multiplex PCR. The table records 5,000 to 5,500 clones, approximately 82% of them present only once. The sequencing used CD8+ T cells sorted from blood (inferred from file names), collected from a patient given nivolumab and ipilimumab in sequence. This sequence was found in a human donor with melanoma. The chain couples TRBV30 to TRBJ1-1, with D maybe TRBD1 (6 bases). The CDR3 sequence: CAWGVRGARETEAFF. DNA of the CDR3: TGTGCCTGGGGCGTACGGGGGGCAAGAGAAACTGAAGCTTTCTTT.